Below, 18 T cell receptor beta chains from the same sample are listed, as sequenced in a study of shared clonotypes between healthy human individuals. CD45RO-negative cells were positively selected for CCR7, leaving out terminally differentiated effector memory CD45RA+ cells. Generated by immunoSEQ multiplex PCR, the TCRdb table keeps only in-frame clones and is missing some. The sample holds under 850,000 clones, 92% seen once. Source material: naive CD8+ T cells sorted from blood. The receptors here all came from a man in his thirties or forties in good health.

V usage is TRBV19 and J usage is TRBJ2-7; TRBD1 matches 11 bases. CDR3 length: 14 residues. The germline V gene encodes CDR1 LNHDA and CDR2 SQIVND (reference sequence). V dropped 6 bases and J dropped 4; count of bases not matched to a gene: 5. This CDR3 reads CASRPGQGGYEQYF. CDR3 nucleotides: TGTGCCAGTAGGCCGGGACAGGGGGGTTACGAGCAGTACTTC.

This clone was picked up one time. The gene calls are TRBV2 and TRBJ2-7, with 8 bases fitting TRBD2. This CDR3 is 17 amino acids long. Germline trimming cut 3 bases from V and 0 bases from J; bases unmatched to any gene: 10. Germline V gene sequence: CDR1 SNHLY, CDR2 FYNNEI. CDR3 in amino acids: CASSEDSSGFSSYEQYF. In DNA form, the CDR3 reads TGTGCCAGCAGTGAGGACTCTAGCGGGTTTAGCTCCTACGAGCAGTACTTC.

This chain joins TRBV7-6 and TRBJ2-7, with 8 bases fitting TRBD2. CDR3 size: 15 residues. The V segment lost 4 bases and the J segment 4 bases; nucleotides outside the gene matches: 9. The germline gives CDR1 SGHVS, CDR2 FNYEAQ. The CDR3 sequence is CASSYMAGGHYEQYF. CDR3 sequence (DNA): TGTGCCAGCAGCTATATGGCGGGAGGCCATTACGAGCAGTACTTC.

This chain uses TRBV7-6 with TRBJ2-3; no reliable D call. There are 15 residues in the CDR3. The V end was cut by 1 base, the J end by 2 bases, with 10 bases between. Germline CDR1 reads SGHVS; CDR2 reads FNYEAQ. This CDR3 is CASSLGIASTDTQYF. CDR3 DNA: TGTGCCAGCAGCTTAGGCATAGCCTCCACAGATACGCAGTATTTT. The full variable domain, with the rest looked up from reference TRBV7-6 and TRBJ2-3, is GAGVSQSPRYKVTKRGQDVALRCDPISGHVSLYWYRQALGQGPEFLTYFNYEAQQDKSGLPNDRFSAERPEGSISTLTIQRTEQRDSAMYRCASSLGIASTDTQYFGPGTRLTVL.

CDR3 protein: CASSPPASTGELFF. CDR3 DNA sequence: TGTGCCAGCTCACCTCCCGCTTCCACCGGGGAGCTGTTTTTT. The J gene is TRBJ2-2, the V gene TRBV18; D unresolved. Germline V gene data show CDR1 as KGHSH and CDR2 as LQKENI. The CDR3 is 14 residues long. The germline V and J ends were trimmed by 3 bases and 4 bases, with 9 bases remaining between them. Full variable domain (missing parts from reference TRBV18 and TRBJ2-2): NAGVMQNPRHLVRRRGQEARLRCSPMKGHSHVYWYRQLPEEGLKFMVYLQKENIIDESGMPKERFSAEFPKEGPSILRIQQVVRGDSAAYFCASSPPASTGELFFGEGSRLTVL.

Only one count was recorded for this clone. The genes are TRBV6-5 and TRBJ2-1; possible D gene TRBD2, 7 bases. The CDR3 contains 16 residues. V shed 4 bases and J shed 4 bases, with 17 bases lying between them. Per the germline V gene, CDR1 is MNHEY and CDR2 is SVGAGI. In DNA form, the CDR3 reads TGTGCCAGCAGTTTGTCGGGGGGCGGGTTTTACAATGAGCAGTTCTTC. This sequence encodes CASSLSGGGFYNEQFF.

The gene calls are TRBV4-1 and TRBJ2-7; D may correspond to TRBD1 or TRBD2 (5 bases each). Trimming shortened V by 1 base and J by 3 bases, and 7 bases separated the two germline ends. The CDR3 is 13 residues long. CDR1 MGHRA and CDR2 YSYEKL come from the germline V gene. In DNA, the CDR3 is TGCGCCAGCAGCCAAGGGGACGACTACGAGCAGTACTTC. The encoded protein is CASSQGDDYEQYF.

This clone was counted a single time. The chain carries TRBV5-1 and TRBJ2-7, with TRBD2 matching 8 bases. J gave up 4 bases and V 0 bases, and 18 bases lay outside the gene matches. Germline lookup yields CDR1 SGHRS and CDR2 YFSETQ. This CDR3 region has 19 residues. The CDR3 region is CASSLAALDGRAEWYEQYF. The CDR3 nucleotides are TGCGCCAGCAGCTTGGCCGCGTTGGACGGGAGGGCCGAGTGGTACGAGCAGTACTTC.

The genes are TRBV27 and TRBJ2-7; TRBD2 aligns across 8 bases. CDR1 is MNHEY and CDR2 is SMNVEV in the germline V gene (reference sequence). The junction had 4 bases not matched to a gene; V was cut back by 3 bases and J by 3 bases. The CDR3 spans 14 residues. CDR3 in amino acids: CASSLGLGVYEQYF. The CDR3 region has the DNA TGTGCCAGCAGTTTGGGACTAGGGGTCTACGAGCAGTACTTC.

The chain recombines TRBV30 with TRBJ2-1; D is perhaps TRBD2 (6 bases). V was trimmed by 3 bases and J by 10 bases, leaving 16 bases between them. The CDR3 has 13 residues. Per the germline V gene, CDR1 is GTSNPN and CDR2 is SVGIG (reference sequence). CDR3 sequence: CAWSVEGGTEQFF. The CDR3 nucleotides read TGTGCCTGGAGCGTTGAAGGAGGGACGGAGCAGTTCTTC.

The chain carries TRBV7-2 and TRBJ2-7; D is undetermined. V lost 8 bases, J lost 5 bases, and 10 bases lay in between. CDR3 length equals 11 residues. Germline V gene sequence: CDR1 SGHTA, CDR2 FQGNSA. CDR3 region: CASFDGHEQYF. The CDR3 DNA is TGTGCCAGCTTCGACGGCCACGAGCAGTACTTC.

The chain couples TRBV4-1 to TRBJ2-3; D is uncertain. The V gene lost 6 bases and the J gene lost 9 bases, with 13 bases spanning the gap. Germline V lookup: CDR1 MGHRA, CDR2 YSYEKL. CDR3 size: 12 residues. The CDR3: CASSRTSTTQYF. DNA of the CDR3: TGCGCCAGCAGTCGCACTTCAACAACGCAGTATTTT.

The J gene is TRBJ2-7, the V gene TRBV29-1, with 10 nucleotides matching TRBD1. J gave up 9 bases and V 0 bases, and 8 bases lay outside the gene matches. CDR1 is SQVTM and CDR2 is ANQGSEA in the germline V gene. The CDR3 length is 14 residues. The CDR3 DNA sequence: TGCAGCGTTGAAGATCGGGGACAGGGGATTGTGCAGTACTTC. Protein: CSVEDRGQGIVQYF.

The chain couples TRBV7-2 to TRBJ2-3; 8 nucleotides agree with TRBD1. Germline CDR1 and CDR2: SGHTA and FQGNSA. The CDR3 totals 17 residues. Losses at the gene ends were 0 bases for V and 4 bases for J; bases not matched to a gene: 9. The CDR3 nucleotides are TGTGCCAGCAGCTTAGCGAGGGACAGGAATGGGCCAGATACGCAGTATTTT. Residues: CASSLARDRNGPDTQYF.

The chain employs TRBV7-9 and TRBJ2-3; D tentatively fits TRBD1 or TRBD2 (5 bases each). V dropped 5 bases and J dropped 0 bases, with 9 bases sitting between them. This CDR3 is built from 14 residues. The V gene's germline CDR1 is SEHNR and CDR2 FQNEAQ (reference sequence). In nucleotides, the CDR3 is TGTGCCAGCAGCCCCGGGGACAGCACAGATACGCAGTATTTT. Amino acids: CASSPGDSTDTQYF.

CDR3 protein: CASSPRTSGMSSYEQYF. CDR3 bases: TGTGCCAGCAGCCCCCGGACTAGCGGGATGAGCTCCTACGAGCAGTACTTC. The chain links TRBV7-9 to TRBJ2-7; 12 bases agree with TRBD2. After removal of 5 bases from V and 0 bases from J, the junction contained 8 bases not matched to a gene. The V gene's germline CDR1 is SEHNR and CDR2 FQNEAQ (reference sequence). This CDR3 has 17 amino acids.

The chain employs TRBV19 and TRBJ2-1; D is possibly TRBD2 (6 bases). Germline assignment: CDR1 LNHDA and CDR2 SQIVND (reference sequence). Trimming stripped 4 bases from V and 10 bases from J, with 29 bases between. The CDR3 is 18 residues long. CDR3 protein: CASSTPNTRLGPRQEQFF. The DNA for the CDR3 is TGTGCCAGTAGTACACCCAATACAAGACTAGGCCCGAGGCAGGAGCAGTTCTTC.

The chain links TRBV7-6 to TRBJ2-1; D gene ambiguous. Trimming cost V 7 bases and J 9 bases, with 16 bases left between them. CDR1 is SGHVS, CDR2 FNYEAQ, per germline. The CDR3 is made up of 13 amino acids. CDR3 protein: CASTPSLGREQFF. The CDR3 nucleotides read TGTGCCAGCACGCCTAGTTTAGGGCGTGAGCAGTTCTTC.